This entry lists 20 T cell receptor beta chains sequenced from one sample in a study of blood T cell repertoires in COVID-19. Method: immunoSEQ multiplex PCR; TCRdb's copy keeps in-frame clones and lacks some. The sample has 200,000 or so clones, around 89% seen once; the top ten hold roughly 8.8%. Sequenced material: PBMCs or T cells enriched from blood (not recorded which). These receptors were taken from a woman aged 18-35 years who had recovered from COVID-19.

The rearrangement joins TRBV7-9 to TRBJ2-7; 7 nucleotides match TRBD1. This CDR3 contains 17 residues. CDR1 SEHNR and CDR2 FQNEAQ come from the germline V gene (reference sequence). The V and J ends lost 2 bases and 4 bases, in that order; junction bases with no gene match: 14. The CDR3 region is CASSLTLGQPGEYEQYF. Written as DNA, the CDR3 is TGTGCCAGCAGCTTAACACTGGGACAGCCCGGAGAATACGAGCAGTACTTC.

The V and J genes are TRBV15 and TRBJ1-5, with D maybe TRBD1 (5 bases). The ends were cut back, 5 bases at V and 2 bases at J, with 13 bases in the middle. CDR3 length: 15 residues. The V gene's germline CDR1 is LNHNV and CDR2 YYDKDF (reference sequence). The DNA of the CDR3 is TGTGCCACCAGCGGGACTGGGCTAGGCAATCAGCCCCAGCATTTT. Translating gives CATSGTGLGNQPQHF.

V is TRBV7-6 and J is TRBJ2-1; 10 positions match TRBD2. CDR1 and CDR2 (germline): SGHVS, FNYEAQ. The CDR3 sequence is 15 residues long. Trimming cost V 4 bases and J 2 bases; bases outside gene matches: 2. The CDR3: CASSYSGGAYNEQFF. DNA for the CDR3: TGTGCCAGCAGCTACAGCGGGGGGGCCTACAATGAGCAGTTCTTC. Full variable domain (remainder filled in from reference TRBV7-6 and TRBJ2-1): GAGVSQSPRYKVTKRGQDVALRCDPISGHVSLYWYRQALGQGPEFLTYFNYEAQQDKSGLPNDRFSAERPEGSISTLTIQRTEQRDSAMYRCASSYSGGAYNEQFFGPGTRLTVL.

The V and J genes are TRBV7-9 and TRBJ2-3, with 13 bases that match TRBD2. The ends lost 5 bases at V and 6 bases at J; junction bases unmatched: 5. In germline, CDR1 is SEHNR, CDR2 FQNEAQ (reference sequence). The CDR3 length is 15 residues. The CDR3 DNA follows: TGTGCCAGCAGCCCACTAGCGGGGGGGCAGGATACGCAGTATTTT. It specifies CASSPLAGGQDTQYF.

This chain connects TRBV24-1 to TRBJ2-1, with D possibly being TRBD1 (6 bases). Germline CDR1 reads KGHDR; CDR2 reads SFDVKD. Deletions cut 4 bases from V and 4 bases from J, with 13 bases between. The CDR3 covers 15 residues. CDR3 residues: CATSDPGALYNEQFF. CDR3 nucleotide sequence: TGTGCCACCAGTGACCCAGGGGCCCTATACAATGAGCAGTTCTTC.

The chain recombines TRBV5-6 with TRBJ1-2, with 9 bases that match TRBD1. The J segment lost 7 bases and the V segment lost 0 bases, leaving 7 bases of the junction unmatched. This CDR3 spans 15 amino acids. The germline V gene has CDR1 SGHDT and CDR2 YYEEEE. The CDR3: CASSLGSGQGRGYTF. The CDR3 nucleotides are TGTGCCAGCAGCTTGGGATCGGGACAGGGACGTGGCTACACCTTC.

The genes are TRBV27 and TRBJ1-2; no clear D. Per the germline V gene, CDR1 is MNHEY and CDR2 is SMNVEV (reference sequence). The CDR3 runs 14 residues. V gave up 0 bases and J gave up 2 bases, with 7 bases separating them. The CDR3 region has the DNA TGTGCCAGCAGTTTATCGACCGGGAACTATGGCTACACCTTC. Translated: CASSLSTGNYGYTF.

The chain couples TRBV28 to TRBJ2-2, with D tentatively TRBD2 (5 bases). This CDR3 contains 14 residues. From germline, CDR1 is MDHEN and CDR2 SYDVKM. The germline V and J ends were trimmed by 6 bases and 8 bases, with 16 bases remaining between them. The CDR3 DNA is TGTGCCAGCAGGCGTACGGGTGGAGGAGGGGAGCTGTTTTTT. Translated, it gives CASRRTGGGGELFF.

The CDR3 DNA sequence: TGTGCCAGCAGCTTAAACGACAGGCAGTATTTT. It is translated as CASSLNDRQYF. The chain combines TRBV7-9 with TRBJ2-3, with D possibly being TRBD1 (5 bases). V was shortened by 2 bases and J by 11 bases, with 8 bases between the two germline ends. The CDR3 loop spans 11 amino acids. The germline V gene has CDR1 SEHNR and CDR2 FQNEAQ (reference sequence).

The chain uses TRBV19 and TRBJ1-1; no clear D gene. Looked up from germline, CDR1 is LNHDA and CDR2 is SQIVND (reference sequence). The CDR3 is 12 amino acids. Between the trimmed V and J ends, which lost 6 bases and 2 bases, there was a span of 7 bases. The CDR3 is CASRQINTEAFF. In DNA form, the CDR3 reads TGTGCCAGTAGACAGATTAACACTGAAGCTTTCTTT.

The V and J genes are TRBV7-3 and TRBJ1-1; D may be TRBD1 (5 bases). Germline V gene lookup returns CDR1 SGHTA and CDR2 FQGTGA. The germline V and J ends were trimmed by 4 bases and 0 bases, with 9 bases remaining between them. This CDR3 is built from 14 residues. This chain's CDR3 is CASSSQGMNTEAFF. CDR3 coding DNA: TGTGCCAGCAGCTCTCAGGGTATGAACACTGAAGCTTTCTTT.

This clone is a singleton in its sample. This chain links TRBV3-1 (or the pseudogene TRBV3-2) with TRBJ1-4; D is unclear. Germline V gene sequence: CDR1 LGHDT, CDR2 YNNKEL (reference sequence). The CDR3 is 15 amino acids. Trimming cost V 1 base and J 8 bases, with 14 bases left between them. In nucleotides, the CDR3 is TGTGCCAGCAGCCAAGGAAGCGAAGGTGGGGAAAAACTGTTTTTT. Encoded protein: CASSQGSEGGEKLFF.

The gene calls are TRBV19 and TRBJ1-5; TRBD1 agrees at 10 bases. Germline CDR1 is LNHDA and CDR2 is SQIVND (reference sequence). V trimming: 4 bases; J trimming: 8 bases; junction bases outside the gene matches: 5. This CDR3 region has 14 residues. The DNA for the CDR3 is TGTGCCAGTAGTAATACCGGGACAGGGGAGCCCCAGCATTTT. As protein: CASSNTGTGEPQHF.

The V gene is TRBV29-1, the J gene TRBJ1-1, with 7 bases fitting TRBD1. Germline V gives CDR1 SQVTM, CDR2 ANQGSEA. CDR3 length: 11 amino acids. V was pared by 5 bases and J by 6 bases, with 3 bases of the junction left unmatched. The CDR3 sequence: CSVPGQAEAFF. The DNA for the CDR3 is TGCAGCGTTCCCGGACAGGCTGAAGCTTTCTTT.

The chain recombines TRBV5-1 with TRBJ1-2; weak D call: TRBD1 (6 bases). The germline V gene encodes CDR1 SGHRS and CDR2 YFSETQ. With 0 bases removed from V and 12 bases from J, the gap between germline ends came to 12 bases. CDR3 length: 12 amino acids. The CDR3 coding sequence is TGCGCCAGCAGCTTGGAATCAGGGGAAAACACCTTC. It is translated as CASSLESGENTF.

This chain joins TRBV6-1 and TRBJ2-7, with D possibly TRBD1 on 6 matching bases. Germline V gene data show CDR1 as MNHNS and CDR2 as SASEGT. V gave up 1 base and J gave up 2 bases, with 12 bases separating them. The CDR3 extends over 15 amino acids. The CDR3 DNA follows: TGTGCCAGCAGTGAAGGACAGGTGCTTACCTACGAGCAGTACTTC. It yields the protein CASSEGQVLTYEQYF.

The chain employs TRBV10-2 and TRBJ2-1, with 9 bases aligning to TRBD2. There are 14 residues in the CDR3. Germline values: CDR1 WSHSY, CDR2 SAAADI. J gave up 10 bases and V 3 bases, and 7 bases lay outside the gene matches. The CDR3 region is CASSDGGGAVEQFF. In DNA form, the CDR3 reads TGCGCCAGCAGTGACGGCGGGGGGGCGGTGGAGCAGTTCTTC.

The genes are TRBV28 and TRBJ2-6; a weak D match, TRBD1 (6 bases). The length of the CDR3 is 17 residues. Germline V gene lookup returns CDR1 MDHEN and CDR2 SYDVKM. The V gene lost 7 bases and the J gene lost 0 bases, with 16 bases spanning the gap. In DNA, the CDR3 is TGTGCCAGCACCCCAGGGACATCCAGCTCTGGGGCCAACGTCCTGACTTTC. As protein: CASTPGTSSSGANVLTF. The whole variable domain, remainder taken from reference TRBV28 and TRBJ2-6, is DVKVTQSSRYLVKRTGEKVFLECVQDMDHENMFWYRQDPGLGLRLIYFSYDVKMKEKGDIPEGYSVSREKKERFSLILESASTNQTSMYLCASTPGTSSSGANVLTFGAGSRLTVL.

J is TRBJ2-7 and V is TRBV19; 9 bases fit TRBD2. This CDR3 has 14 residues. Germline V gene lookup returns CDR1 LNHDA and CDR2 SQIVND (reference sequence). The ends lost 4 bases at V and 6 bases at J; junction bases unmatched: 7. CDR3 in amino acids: CASSTVAGVSEQYF. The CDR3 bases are TGTGCCAGTAGTACCGTAGCGGGGGTTAGCGAGCAGTACTTC. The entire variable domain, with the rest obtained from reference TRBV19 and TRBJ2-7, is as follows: DGGITQSPKYLFRKEGQNVTLSCEQNLNHDAMYWYRQDPGQGLRLIYYSQIVNDFQKGDIAEGYSVSREKKESFPLTVTSAQKNPTAFYLCASSTVAGVSEQYFGPGTRLTVT.

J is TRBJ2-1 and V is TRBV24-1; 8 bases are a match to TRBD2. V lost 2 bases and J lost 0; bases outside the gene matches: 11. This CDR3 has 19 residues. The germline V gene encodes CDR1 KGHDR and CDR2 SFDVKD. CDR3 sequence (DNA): TGTGCCACCAGTGATTACCAGCGGACTAGCCGTAGCTCCTACAATGAGCAGTTCTTC. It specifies CATSDYQRTSRSSYNEQFF.